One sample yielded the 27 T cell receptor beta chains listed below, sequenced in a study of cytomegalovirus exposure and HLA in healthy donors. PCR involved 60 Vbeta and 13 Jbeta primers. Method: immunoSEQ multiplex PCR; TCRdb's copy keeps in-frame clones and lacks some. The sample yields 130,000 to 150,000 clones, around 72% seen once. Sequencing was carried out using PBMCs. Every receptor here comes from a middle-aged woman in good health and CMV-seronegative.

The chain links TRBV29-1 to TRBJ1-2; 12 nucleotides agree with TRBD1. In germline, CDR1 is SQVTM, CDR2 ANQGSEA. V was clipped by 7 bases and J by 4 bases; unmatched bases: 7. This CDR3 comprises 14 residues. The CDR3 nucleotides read TGCAGCGCCTCCGGGACAGGGGGCTCCTATGGCTACACCTTC. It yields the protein CSASGTGGSYGYTF. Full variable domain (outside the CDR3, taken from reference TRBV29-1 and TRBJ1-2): SAVISQKPSRDICQRGTSLTIQCQVDSQVTMMFWYRQQPGQSLTLIATANQGSEATYESGFVIDKFPISRPNLTFSTLTVSNMSPEDSSIYLCSASGTGGSYGYTFGSGTRLTVV.

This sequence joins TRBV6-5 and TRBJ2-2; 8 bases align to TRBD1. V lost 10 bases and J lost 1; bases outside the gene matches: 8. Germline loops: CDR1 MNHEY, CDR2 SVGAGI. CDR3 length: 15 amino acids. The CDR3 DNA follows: TGTGCCACTCTCACCGGGACAGGGAACACCGGGGAGCTGTTTTTT. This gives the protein CATLTGTGNTGELFF.

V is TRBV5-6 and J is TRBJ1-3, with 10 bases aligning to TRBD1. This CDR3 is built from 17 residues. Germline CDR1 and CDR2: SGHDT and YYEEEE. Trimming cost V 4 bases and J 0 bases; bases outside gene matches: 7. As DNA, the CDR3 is TGTGCCAGCAGCCGAATTAGGGACAGGGGCTCTGGAAACACCATATATTTT. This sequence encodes CASSRIRDRGSGNTIYF.

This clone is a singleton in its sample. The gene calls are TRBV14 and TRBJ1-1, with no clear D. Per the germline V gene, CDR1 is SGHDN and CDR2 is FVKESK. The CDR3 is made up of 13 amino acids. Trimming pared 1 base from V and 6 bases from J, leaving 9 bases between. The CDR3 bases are TGTGCCAGCAGCCAAGTAAGCTTGCCTGAAGCTTTCTTT. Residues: CASSQVSLPEAFF.

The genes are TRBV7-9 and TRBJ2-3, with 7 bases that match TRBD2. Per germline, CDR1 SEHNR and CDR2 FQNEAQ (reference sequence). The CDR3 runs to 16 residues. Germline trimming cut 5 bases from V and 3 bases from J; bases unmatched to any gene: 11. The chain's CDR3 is CASSPGPGGGTDTQYF. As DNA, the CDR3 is TGTGCCAGCAGCCCCGGCCCGGGGGGAGGAACAGATACGCAGTATTTT.

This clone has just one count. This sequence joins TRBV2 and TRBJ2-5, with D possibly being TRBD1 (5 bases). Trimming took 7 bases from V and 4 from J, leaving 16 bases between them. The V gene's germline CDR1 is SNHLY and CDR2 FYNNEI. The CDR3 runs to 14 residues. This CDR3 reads CASNQNWGGETQYF. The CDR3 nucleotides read TGTGCCAGCAACCAGAATTGGGGCGGAGAGACCCAGTACTTC.

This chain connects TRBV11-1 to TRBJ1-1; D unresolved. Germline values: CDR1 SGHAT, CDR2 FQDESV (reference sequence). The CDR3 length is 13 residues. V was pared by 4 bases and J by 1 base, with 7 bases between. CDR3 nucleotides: TGTGCCAGCAGCTCTACGAAGAACACTGAAGCTTTCTTT. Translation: CASSSTKNTEAFF. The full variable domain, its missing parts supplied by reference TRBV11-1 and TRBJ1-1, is EAEVAQSPRYKITEKSQAVAFWCDPISGHATLYWYRQILGQGPELLVQFQDESVVDDSQLPKDRFSAERLKGVDSTLKIQPAELGDSAMYLCASSSTKNTEAFFGQGTRLTVV.

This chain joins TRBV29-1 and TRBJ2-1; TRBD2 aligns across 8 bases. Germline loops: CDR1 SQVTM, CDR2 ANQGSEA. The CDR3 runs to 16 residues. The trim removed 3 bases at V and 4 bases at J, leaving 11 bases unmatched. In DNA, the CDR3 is TGCAGCGTTGACCACGGGCGGGGGGTTTATTACAATGAGCAGTTCTTC. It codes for CSVDHGRGVYYNEQFF.

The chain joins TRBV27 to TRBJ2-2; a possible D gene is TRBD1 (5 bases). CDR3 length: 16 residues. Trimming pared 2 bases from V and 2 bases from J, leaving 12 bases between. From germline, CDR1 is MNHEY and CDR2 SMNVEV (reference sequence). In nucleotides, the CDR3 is TGTGCCAGCAGTTTAAGGGGCAGGGATAACACCGGGGAGCTGTTTTTT. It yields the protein CASSLRGRDNTGELFF.

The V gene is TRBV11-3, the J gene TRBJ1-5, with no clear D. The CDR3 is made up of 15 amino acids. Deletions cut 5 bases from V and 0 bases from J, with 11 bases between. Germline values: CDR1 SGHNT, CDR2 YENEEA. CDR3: CASSQDYYSNQPQHF. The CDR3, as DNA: TGTGCCAGCAGCCAGGACTATTATAGCAATCAGCCCCAGCATTTT.

In DNA form, the CDR3 reads TGTGCCAGCAGCGTGACAGGGAGTCAGCCCCAGCATTTT. Encoded protein: CASSVTGSQPQHF. V usage is TRBV2 and J usage is TRBJ1-5, with TRBD1 matching 7 bases. Germline V CDR1 and CDR2: SNHLY, FYNNEI. The CDR3 has 13 amino acids. V shed 6 bases, J shed 6 bases, and the junction held 5 bases outside the gene matches.

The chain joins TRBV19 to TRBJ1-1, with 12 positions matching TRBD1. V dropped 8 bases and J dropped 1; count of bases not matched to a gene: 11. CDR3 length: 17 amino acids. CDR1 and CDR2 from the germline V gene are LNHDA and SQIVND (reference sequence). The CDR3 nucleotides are TGTGCCAGTCGGGGACAGGGGGCCTCCCGGGCGAACACTGAAGCTTTCTTT. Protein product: CASRGQGASRANTEAFF.

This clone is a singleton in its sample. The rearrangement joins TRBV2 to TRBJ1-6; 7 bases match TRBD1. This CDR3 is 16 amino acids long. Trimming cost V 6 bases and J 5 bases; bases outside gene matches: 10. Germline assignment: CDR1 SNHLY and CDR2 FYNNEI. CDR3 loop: CASRNLDRDHNSPLHF. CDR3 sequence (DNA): TGTGCCAGCAGAAATCTAGACAGGGATCATAATTCACCCCTCCACTTT.

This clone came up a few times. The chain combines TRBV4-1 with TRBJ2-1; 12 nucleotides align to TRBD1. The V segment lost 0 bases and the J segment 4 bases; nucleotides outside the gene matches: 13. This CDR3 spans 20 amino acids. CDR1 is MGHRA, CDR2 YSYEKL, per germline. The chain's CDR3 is CASSQDRKGTGGWVYNEQFF. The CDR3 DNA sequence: TGCGCCAGCAGCCAAGATAGAAAGGGGACAGGGGGCTGGGTATACAATGAGCAGTTCTTC.

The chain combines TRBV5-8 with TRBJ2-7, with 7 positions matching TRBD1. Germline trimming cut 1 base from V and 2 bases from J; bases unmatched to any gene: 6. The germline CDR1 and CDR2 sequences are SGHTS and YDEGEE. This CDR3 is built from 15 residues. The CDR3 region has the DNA TGTGCCAGCAGCTTGCTGGACAGGCGACCCTACGAGCAGTACTTC. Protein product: CASSLLDRRPYEQYF.

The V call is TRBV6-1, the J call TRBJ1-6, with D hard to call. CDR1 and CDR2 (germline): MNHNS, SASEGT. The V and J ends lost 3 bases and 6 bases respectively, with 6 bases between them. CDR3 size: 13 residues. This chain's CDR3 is CASSEVGNSPLHF. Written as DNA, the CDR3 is TGTGCCAGCAGTGAGGTCGGTAATTCACCCCTCCACTTT.

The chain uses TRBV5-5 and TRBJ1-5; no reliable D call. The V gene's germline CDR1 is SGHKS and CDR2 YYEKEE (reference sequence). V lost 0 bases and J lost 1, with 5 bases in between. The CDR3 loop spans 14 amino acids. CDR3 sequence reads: CASSLGGSNQPQHF. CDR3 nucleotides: TGTGCCAGCAGCTTGGGCGGGAGCAATCAGCCCCAGCATTTT.

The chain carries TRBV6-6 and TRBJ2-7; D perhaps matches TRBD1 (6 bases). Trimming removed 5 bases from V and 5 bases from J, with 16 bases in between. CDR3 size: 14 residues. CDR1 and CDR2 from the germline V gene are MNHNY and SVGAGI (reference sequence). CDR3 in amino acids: CASSPLQGVHEQYV. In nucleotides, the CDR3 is TGTGCCAGCAGTCCCCTACAGGGAGTCCACGAGCAGTACGTC.

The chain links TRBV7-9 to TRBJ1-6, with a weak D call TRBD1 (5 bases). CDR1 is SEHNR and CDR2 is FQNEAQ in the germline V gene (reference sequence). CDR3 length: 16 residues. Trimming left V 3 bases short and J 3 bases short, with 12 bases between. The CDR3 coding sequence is TGTGCCAGCAGCTTGCGTGGTAGGGGCTATAATTCACCCCTCCACTTT. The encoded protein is CASSLRGRGYNSPLHF.

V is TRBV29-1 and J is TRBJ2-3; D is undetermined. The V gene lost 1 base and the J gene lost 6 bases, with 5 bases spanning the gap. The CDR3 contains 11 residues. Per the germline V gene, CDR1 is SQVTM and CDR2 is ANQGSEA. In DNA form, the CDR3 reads TGCAGCGTTGAAGTCTACGATACGCAGTATTTT. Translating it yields CSVEVYDTQYF.

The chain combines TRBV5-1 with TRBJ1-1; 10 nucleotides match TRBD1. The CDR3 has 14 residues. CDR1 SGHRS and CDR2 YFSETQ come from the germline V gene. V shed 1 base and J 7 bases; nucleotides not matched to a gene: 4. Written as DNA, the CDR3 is TGCGCCAGCAGCTTGAGGGGACAGGGGAGTGAAGCTTTCTTT. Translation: CASSLRGQGSEAFF.

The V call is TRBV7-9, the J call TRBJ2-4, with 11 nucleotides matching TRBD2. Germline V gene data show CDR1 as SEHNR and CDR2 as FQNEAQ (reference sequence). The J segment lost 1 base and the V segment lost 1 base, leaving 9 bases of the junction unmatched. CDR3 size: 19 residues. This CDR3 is CASSLGLAGGHIAKNIQYF. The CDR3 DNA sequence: TGTGCCAGCAGCTTAGGCCTAGCGGGGGGTCACATCGCCAAAAACATTCAGTACTTC.

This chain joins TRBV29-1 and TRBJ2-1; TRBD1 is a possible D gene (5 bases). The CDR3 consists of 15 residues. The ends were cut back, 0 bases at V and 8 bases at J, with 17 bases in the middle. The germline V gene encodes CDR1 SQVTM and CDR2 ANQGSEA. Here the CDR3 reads CSVEDSQGQVYEQFF. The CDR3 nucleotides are TGCAGCGTTGAAGATAGTCAGGGTCAGGTTTATGAGCAGTTCTTC.

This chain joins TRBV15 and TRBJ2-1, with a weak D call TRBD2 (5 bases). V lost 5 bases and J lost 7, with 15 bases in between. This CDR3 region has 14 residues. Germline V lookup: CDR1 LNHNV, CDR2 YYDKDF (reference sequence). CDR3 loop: CATSGHLALNEQFF. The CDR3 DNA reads TGTGCCACCAGCGGGCACCTAGCCCTTAATGAGCAGTTCTTC. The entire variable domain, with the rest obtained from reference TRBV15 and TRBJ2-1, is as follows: DAMVIQNPRYQVTQFGKPVTLSCSQTLNHNVMYWYQQKSSQAPKLLFHYYDKDFNNEADTPDNFQSRRPNTSFCFLDIRSPGLGDTAMYLCATSGHLALNEQFFGPGTRLTVL.

CDR3 amino acids: CASSGTSGGACEQFF. Here the CDR3 DNA reads TGCGCCAGCAGCGGAACTAGCGGGGGGGCTTGTGAGCAGTTCTTC. This chain uses TRBV5-1 with TRBJ2-1, with 13 bases fitting TRBD2. In germline, CDR1 is SGHRS, CDR2 YFSETQ. V lost 4 bases to trimming and J lost 9 bases; unmatched junction nucleotides: 7. The CDR3 runs 15 residues.

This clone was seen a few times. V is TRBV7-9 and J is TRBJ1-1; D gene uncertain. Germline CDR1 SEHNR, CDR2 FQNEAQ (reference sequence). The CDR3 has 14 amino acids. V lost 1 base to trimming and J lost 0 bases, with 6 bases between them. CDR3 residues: CASSLGQMNTEAFF. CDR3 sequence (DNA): TGTGCCAGCAGCTTAGGTCAGATGAACACTGAAGCTTTCTTT.

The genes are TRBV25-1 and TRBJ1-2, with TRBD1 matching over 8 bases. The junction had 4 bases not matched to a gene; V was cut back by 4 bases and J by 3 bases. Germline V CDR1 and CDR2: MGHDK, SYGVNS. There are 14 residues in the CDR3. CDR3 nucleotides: TGTGCCAGCAGTGGAATACAGGGGGACTATGGCTACACCTTC. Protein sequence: CASSGIQGDYGYTF.